This TCR beta chain was captured in a study of T cells after yellow fever vaccination. MiXCR, applied by TCRdb to the 5' RACE reads, yields one record per CDR3 protein. The data show about 360,000 distinct CDR3 sequences, under 7.5% seen once. The CDR3 has 18 residues. The V and J ends lost 0 bases and 4 bases respectively, with 19 bases between them. Germline CDR1 reads DFQATT; CDR2 reads SNEGSKA (reference sequence). The source of this sequence is a man in his thirties or forties who received the YFV17D yellow fever vaccine. The genes are TRBV20-1 and TRBJ1-6; no reliable D call. Here the sequenced sample was PBMCs, taken 5 days after the yellow fever booster vaccination. In DNA, the CDR3 is TGCAGTGCTAGAGAGCCAGCCGACCGATTTACTTATAATTCACCCCTCCACTTT. Its translation: CSAREPADRFTYNSPLHF.